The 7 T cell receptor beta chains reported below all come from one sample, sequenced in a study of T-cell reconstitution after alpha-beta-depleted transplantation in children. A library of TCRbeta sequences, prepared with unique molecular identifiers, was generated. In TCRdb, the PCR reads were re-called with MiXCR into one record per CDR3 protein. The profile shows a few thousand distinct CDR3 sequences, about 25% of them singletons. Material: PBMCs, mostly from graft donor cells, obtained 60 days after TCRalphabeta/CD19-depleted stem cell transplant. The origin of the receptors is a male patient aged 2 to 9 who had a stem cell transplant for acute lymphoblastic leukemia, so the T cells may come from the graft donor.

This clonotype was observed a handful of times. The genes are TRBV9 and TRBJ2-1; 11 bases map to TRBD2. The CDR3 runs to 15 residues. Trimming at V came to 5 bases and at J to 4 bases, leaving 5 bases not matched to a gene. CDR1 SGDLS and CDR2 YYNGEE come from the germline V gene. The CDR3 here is CASSGGTSGYNEQFF. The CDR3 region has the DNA TGTGCCAGCAGTGGGGGGACTAGCGGATACAATGAGCAGTTCTTC.

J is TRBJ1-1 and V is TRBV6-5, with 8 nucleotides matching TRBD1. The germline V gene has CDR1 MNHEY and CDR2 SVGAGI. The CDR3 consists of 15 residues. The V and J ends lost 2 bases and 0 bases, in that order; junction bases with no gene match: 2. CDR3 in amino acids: CASSYTGGLNTEAFF. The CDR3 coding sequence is TGTGCCAGCAGTTACACAGGGGGTCTGAACACTGAAGCTTTCTTT.

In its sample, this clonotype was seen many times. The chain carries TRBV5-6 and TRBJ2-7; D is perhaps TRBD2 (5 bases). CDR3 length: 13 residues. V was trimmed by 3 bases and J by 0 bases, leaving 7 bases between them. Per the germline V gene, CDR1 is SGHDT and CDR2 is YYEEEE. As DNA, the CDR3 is TGTGCCAGCAGCTCTGACTACTCCTACGAGCAGTACTTC. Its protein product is CASSSDYSYEQYF.

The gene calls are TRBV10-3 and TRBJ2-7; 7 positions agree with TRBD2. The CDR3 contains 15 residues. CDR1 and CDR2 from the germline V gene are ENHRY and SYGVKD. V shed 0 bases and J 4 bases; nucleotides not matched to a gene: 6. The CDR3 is CAISESVLASYEQYF. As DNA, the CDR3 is TGTGCCATCAGTGAGTCGGTACTAGCGTCGTACGAGCAGTACTTC.

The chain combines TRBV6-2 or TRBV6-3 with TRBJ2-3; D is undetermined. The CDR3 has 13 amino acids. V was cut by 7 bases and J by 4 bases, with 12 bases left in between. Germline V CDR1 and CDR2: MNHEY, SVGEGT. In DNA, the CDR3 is TGTGCCAGCATTCCCCCCGAGTCAGATACGCAGTATTTT. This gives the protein CASIPPESDTQYF.

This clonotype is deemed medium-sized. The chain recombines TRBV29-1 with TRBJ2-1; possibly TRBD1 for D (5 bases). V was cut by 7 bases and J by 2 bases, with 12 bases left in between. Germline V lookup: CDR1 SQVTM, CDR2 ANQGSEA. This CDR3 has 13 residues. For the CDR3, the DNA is TGCAGCGCCAAGACAGACCCCTACAATGAGCAGTTCTTC. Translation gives CSAKTDPYNEQFF.

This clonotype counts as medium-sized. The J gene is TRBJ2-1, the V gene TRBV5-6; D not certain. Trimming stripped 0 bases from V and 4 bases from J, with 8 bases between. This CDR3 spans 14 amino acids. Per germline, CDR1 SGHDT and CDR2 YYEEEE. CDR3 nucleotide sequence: TGTGCCAGCAGCTTGGGGGGTATTTACAATGAGCAGTTCTTC. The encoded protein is CASSLGGIYNEQFF.